Below, 19 T cell receptor beta chains from the same sample are listed, as sequenced in a study of OX40 agonist ivuxolimab in advanced cancers. Repertoires were generated with immunoSEQ multiplex PCR, while TCRdb's copy carries only in-frame clones and drops some. This table holds 55,000 to 70,000 clones, less than 90% found once. The source material was CD4+ or CD8+ T cells sorted from blood, sampled in a trial of the OX40 agonist ivuxolimab. Source of these receptors: an adult with an advanced solid tumor such as melanoma, head and neck, liver or kidney cancer.

This clone came up once. The V and J genes are TRBV9 and TRBJ2-7, with TRBD2 identical over 8 bases. V shed 4 bases, J shed 2 bases, and the junction held 8 bases outside the gene matches. The CDR3 is 15 amino acids. Germline V gives CDR1 SGDLS, CDR2 YYNGEE. In DNA, the CDR3 is TGTGCCAGCAGCTCTACACGGGAGGGGACCTACGAGCAGTACTTC. Amino acid sequence: CASSSTREGTYEQYF.

The chain combines TRBV29-1 with TRBJ2-3, with 10 positions matching TRBD2. Germline CDR1 and CDR2: SQVTM and ANQGSEA. The CDR3 contains 13 residues. The chain's CDR3 is CSAGTSATDTQYF. CDR3 coding DNA: TGCAGTGCCGGGACTAGCGCCACAGATACGCAGTATTTT.

This rearrangement joins TRBV18 to TRBJ2-4, with 7 bases aligning to TRBD2. The CDR3 contains 13 residues. V gave up 6 bases and J gave up 7 bases; unmatched junction bases: 6. CDR1 is KGHSH and CDR2 is LQKENI in the germline V gene. The CDR3 here is CASSPGTTNIQYF. The CDR3 DNA follows: TGTGCCAGCTCCCCCGGGACTACGAACATTCAGTACTTC.

The chain links TRBV4-1 to TRBJ1-5, with unresolved D. The length of the CDR3 is 15 residues. In germline, CDR1 is MGHRA, CDR2 YSYEKL. Trimming removed 6 bases from V and 4 bases from J, with 16 bases in between. DNA of the CDR3: TGCGCCAGCAGAGCCATAATTTCGGGTAATCAGCCCCAGCATTTT. Its translation is CASRAIISGNQPQHF.

The chain combines TRBV7-2 with TRBJ2-7, with 11 nucleotides matching TRBD1. V lost 5 bases, J lost 7 bases, and 4 bases stayed unmatched. Per germline, CDR1 SGHTA and CDR2 FQGNSA. The CDR3 is 13 residues long. The CDR3 spells CASSLDRGREQYF. The DNA for the CDR3 is TGTGCCAGCAGCCTGGACAGGGGGCGTGAGCAGTACTTC.

The chain links TRBV2 to TRBJ2-7; 11 positions match TRBD2. Germline V gene sequence: CDR1 SNHLY, CDR2 FYNNEI. J was trimmed by 5 bases and V by 7 bases; bases with no gene match: 7. The CDR3 covers 14 residues. CDR3 DNA: TGTGCCAGCAAAGGACTAGCGGGTCGCGACGAGCAGTACTTC. Translation: CASKGLAGRDEQYF.

With regard to this clone: One junction end disagrees with the germline gene, perhaps due to a read error. The gene calls are TRBV19 and TRBJ2-1; 7 nucleotides agree with TRBD2. Per the germline V gene, CDR1 is LNHDA and CDR2 is SQIVND (reference sequence). This CDR3 has 18 residues. The chain's CDR3 is CASSDARLTSKSYNEQLF. DNA for the CDR3: TGTGCCAGTAGCGATGCCCGATTGACTAGCAAGTCCTACAATGAGCAGCTCTTC.

This clone was counted a single time. CDR3 in amino acids: CASRKLLPVDTQYF. The CDR3 bases are TGTGCCAGCAGAAAGCTATTGCCGGTGGATACGCAGTATTTT. This chain connects TRBV2 to TRBJ2-3, with D unclear. Germline V gene data show CDR1 as SNHLY and CDR2 as FYNNEI. V shed 6 bases and J shed 6 bases, with 16 bases lying between them. The CDR3 runs to 14 residues.

The gene calls are TRBV6-1 and TRBJ1-3; D perhaps matches TRBD1 (6 bases). Trimming left V 4 bases short and J 4 bases short, with 14 bases between. The V gene's germline CDR1 is MNHNS and CDR2 SASEGT. There are 15 residues in the CDR3. The CDR3 DNA follows: TGTGCCAGCAGTGCCAGGGGTTCCGAGGGAAACACCATATATTTT. This sequence encodes CASSARGSEGNTIYF.

This CDR3 reads CASSPGTGGSPLHF. DNA for the CDR3: TGTGCCAGCAGCCCCGGGACAGGGGGATCACCCCTCCACTTT. The J gene is TRBJ1-6, the V gene TRBV5-6; 11 bases map to TRBD1. Unmatched junction bases numbered 4, after V lost 4 bases and J lost 10 bases. In germline, CDR1 is SGHDT, CDR2 YYEEEE. This CDR3 has 14 residues.

This rearrangement joins TRBV18 to TRBJ2-3, with 9 bases identical to TRBD1. The V gene's germline CDR1 is KGHSH and CDR2 LQKENI. V shed 4 bases, J shed 4 bases, and the junction held 6 bases outside the gene matches. This CDR3 has 15 amino acids. The CDR3 nucleotides read TGTGCCAGCTCACTTACAGGGGGCAAGGCAGATACGCAGTATTTT. Its protein is CASSLTGGKADTQYF.

The rearrangement uses TRBV19 and TRBJ2-2; D is possibly TRBD1 or TRBD2 (5 bases each). V was trimmed by 9 bases and J by 5 bases, leaving 22 bases between them. This CDR3 is built from 16 residues. Germline-derived CDR1 and CDR2 are LNHDA and SQIVND (reference sequence). DNA for the CDR3: TGTGCCAGCACCAACTCGAGGGGCGCGAGGACCGGGGAGCTGTTTTTT. Residues: CASTNSRGARTGELFF.

V and J are TRBV28 and TRBJ1-1; 9 positions agree with TRBD1. The CDR3 runs to 15 residues. CDR1 is MDHEN and CDR2 is SYDVKM in the germline V gene. V lost 7 bases, J lost 4 bases, and 10 bases stayed unmatched. CDR3 bases: TGTGCCAGCAAGGCTCGACAGGGGGGATCCACTGAAGCTTTCTTT. Amino acid sequence: CASKARQGGSTEAFF.

This clone was recorded only once. The V call is TRBV28, the J call TRBJ2-3, with 11 bases fitting TRBD2. Trimming removed 5 bases from V and 1 base from J; junction bases left unmatched: 2. Germline CDR1 reads MDHEN; CDR2 reads SYDVKM. This CDR3 contains 15 residues. CDR3 sequence: CASSLGLAGTDTQYF. In DNA form, the CDR3 reads TGTGCCAGCAGTCTGGGACTAGCGGGCACAGATACGCAGTATTTT.

This clone was found a few times. The rearrangement links TRBV13 to TRBJ1-1, with 8 nucleotides matching TRBD1. This CDR3 contains 17 residues. Germline V lookup: CDR1 PRHDT, CDR2 FYEKMQ (reference sequence). V lost 5 bases to trimming and J lost 8 bases; unmatched junction nucleotides: 19. CDR3 DNA sequence: TGTGCCAGCAGCCATATTGGGTCCTGGGACAGGCCGTCCGAAGCTTTCTTT. This translates into CASSHIGSWDRPSEAFF.

This chain connects TRBV6-1 to TRBJ1-2, with TRBD1 as a possible D gene (5 bases). The CDR3 is 15 amino acids. V was clipped by 5 bases and J by 4 bases, with 17 bases between them. Germline V lookup: CDR1 MNHNS, CDR2 SASEGT. The CDR3 sequence: CASSPAGGGGYGYTF. In DNA form, the CDR3 reads TGTGCCAGCAGTCCCGCGGGCGGGGGAGGCTATGGCTACACCTTC.

Concerning this clone itself: The junction and the germline gene differ at one end; a read error may be behind it. The rearrangement joins TRBV7-6 to TRBJ2-7, with D perhaps TRBD1 (6 bases). The CDR3 loop spans 14 amino acids. CDR1 and CDR2 (germline): SGHVS, FNYEAQ. CDR3 region: CASTLGQGNYEQYF. CDR3 bases: TGTGCCAGCACCTTAGGGCAGGGGAATTACGAGCAGTACTTC.

The chain combines TRBV19 with TRBJ2-2; D remains unclear. CDR3 length: 14 amino acids. In germline, CDR1 is LNHDA, CDR2 SQIVND (reference sequence). V lost 8 bases and J lost 1, with 11 bases in between. CDR3 region: CASSPNQNTGELFF. The CDR3 coding sequence is TGTGCCAGTTCCCCTAACCAGAACACCGGGGAGCTGTTTTTT. The variable domain in full, with the rest retrieved from reference TRBV19 and TRBJ2-2, is DGGITQSPKYLFRKEGQNVTLSCEQNLNHDAMYWYRQDPGQGLRLIYYSQIVNDFQKGDIAEGYSVSREKKESFPLTVTSAQKNPTAFYLCASSPNQNTGELFFGEGSRLTVL.

The chain employs TRBV11-2 and TRBJ2-7; D is ambiguous. The CDR3 sequence is 15 residues long. With 1 base removed from V and 3 bases from J, the gap between germline ends came to 13 bases. Germline-derived CDR1 and CDR2 are SGHAT and FQNNGV. In DNA, the CDR3 is TGTGCCAGCAGCTTAGCCGTGGTAGGAAACTACGAGCAGTACTTC. Amino acid sequence: CASSLAVVGNYEQYF.